These T cell receptor beta chains were read from a single sample in a study of cytomegalovirus exposure and HLA in healthy donors. Here immunoSEQ multiplex PCR was the method, and the copy in TCRdb shows in-frame clones only, minus some. The sample carries 150,000 to 200,000 clones, approximately 81% recorded once. The sample comprised PBMCs. The source of these receptors is a woman aged 30 to 39 in good health and CMV-seronegative. CDR3s include the opening cysteine and the closing phenylalanine or tryptophan. The D gene is left open where the match is weak. Some rows have no size entry. The others give once, few or many, or a class for an expanded clone.

D gene,J gene,clone size,V gene,CDR3 DNA,CDR3 protein
TRBD1,TRBJ2-3,.,TRBV18,TGTGCCAGCTCTACCGGGACAGGGGTAACAGATACGCAGTATTTT,CASSTGTGVTDTQYF
.,TRBJ2-7,once,TRBV5-1,TGCGCCAGCAGCTTGGATCGGACAAGCTCCTACGAGCAGTACTTC,CASSLDRTSSYEQYF
TRBD2,TRBJ2-1,.,TRBV19,TGTGCCAGTAGTACCTTAGCGGGGGGGCCTAACAATGAGCAGTTCTTC,CASSTLAGGPNNEQFF
.,TRBJ2-7,.,TRBV7-9,TGTGCCAGCAGCTTACAGTCAGGGTCCCTCGAGCAGTACTTC,CASSLQSGSLEQYF
.,TRBJ2-7,.,TRBV29-1,TGCAGCGCCCAGGCTACCTCTCCTCGTGAGCAGTACTTC,CSAQATSPREQYF
TRBD2,TRBJ2-3,once,TRBV7-3,TGTGCCAGCAGCCCCAATCCCAGACTAGCGGGAGGCGCAGATACGCAGTATTTT,CASSPNPRLAGGADTQYF
.,TRBJ1-6,.,TRBV4-1,TGCGCCAGCAGCCAAGGGTGGGTCGGGAATTCACCCCTCCACTTT,CASSQGWVGNSPLHF
.,TRBJ2-3,.,TRBV7-2,TGTGCCAGCAGCTCCCGACAGATCAAAATTTGGGATACGCAGTATTTT,CASSSRQIKIWDTQYF
TRBD2,TRBJ2-3,.,TRBV11-3,TGTGCCAGCAGCTTAGTTGGCGGGAGGGCCGGAGATACGCAGTATTTT,CASSLVGGRAGDTQYF
TRBD1,TRBJ2-7,.,TRBV10-3,TGTGCCATCAGTACAGGGGGCGCGGGTTACGAGCAGTACTTC,CAISTGGAGYEQYF
.,TRBJ1-3,.,TRBV6-1,TGTGCCAGCAGGCCCGGGGGGTTCGGAAACACCATATATTTT,CASRPGGFGNTIYF
TRBD1,TRBJ2-1,.,TRBV4-2,TGTGCCAGCAGCCGCCTAGGGACAGGGGTTAATGCGCAGTTCTTC,CASSRLGTGVNAQFF
.,TRBJ1-1,.,TRBV15,TGTGCCACCAGCTTGGGGAGTGGCACTGAAGCTTTCTTT,CATSLGSGTEAFF
.,TRBJ1-1,.,TRBV19,TGTGCCAGTAGAACAAACACTGAAGCTTTCTTT,CASRTNTEAFF
TRBD2,TRBJ2-7,.,TRBV28,TGTGCCAGCAGTGCGGGGGTTGACGAGCAGTACTTC,CASSAGVDEQYF
TRBD1,TRBJ1-2,.,TRBV28,TGTGCCAGCAGTTTAGACAGGGTTGAAGCTGGCTACACCTTC,CASSLDRVEAGYTF
.,TRBJ2-7,few,TRBV7-6,TGTGCCAGCAGCTTAGAAGTTCGCCCCAACGAGCAGTACTTC,CASSLEVRPNEQYF
TRBD2,TRBJ2-5,.,TRBV11-2,TGTGCCAGCAGCTTAGTGGTAGTAGCGGGGGGGCAAGAGACCCAGTACTTC,CASSLVVVAGGQETQYF
TRBD2,TRBJ2-1,once,TRBV27,TGTGCCAGCAGTTACCTAGCGGGGGGGAATGAGCAGTTCTTC,CASSYLAGGNEQFF
.,TRBJ1-5,.,TRBV5-8,TGTGCCAGCAGCTTGAGCGGGACCCAGGGTAAGGGGAATCAGCCCCAGCATTTT,CASSLSGTQGKGNQPQHF
TRBD1,TRBJ2-1,.,TRBV4-1,TGCGCCAGCAGCCGAGGACAGGGGGGATACAATGAGCAGTTCTTC,CASSRGQGGYNEQFF
TRBD2,TRBJ2-3,.,TRBV30,TGTGCCTGGAGTGTACTGAGGACTAGCGGGAGTACCGATACGCAGTATTTT,CAWSVLRTSGSTDTQYF
TRBD2,TRBJ2-3,.,TRBV27,TGTGCCAGCAGTCCGCGGACTAGCCCAGATACGCAGTATTTT,CASSPRTSPDTQYF
.,TRBJ1-6,.,TRBV28,TGTGCCAGCGCCGAGTATAATTCACCCCTCCACTTT,CASAEYNSPLHF
.,TRBJ1-4,.,TRBV9,TGTGCCAGCAGCGTAGGCAGTAATAATGAAAAACTGTTTTTT,CASSVGSNNEKLFF
TRBD1,TRBJ2-2,.,TRBV11-3,TGTGCCAGCAGCCTACAGGGGGACACCGGGGAGCTGTTTTTT,CASSLQGDTGELFF
.,TRBJ2-7,.,TRBV19,TGTGCCAGTAGTACCTCGTCGGGACAAGAGTACGAGCAGTACTTC,CASSTSSGQEYEQYF
.,TRBJ1-1,.,TRBV7-9,TGTGCCAGCAGCCCACAACCACAGGGAAGAACTGAAGCTTTCTTT,CASSPQPQGRTEAFF
.,TRBJ1-2,.,TRBV19,TGTGCCAGTACGCCGACCCGGGGGGGCGAGTATGGCTACACCTTC,CASTPTRGGEYGYTF
.,TRBJ2-1,.,TRBV7-6,TGTGCCAGCAGCTTATTTCCCGGGGGTTTCCCTACGTTGGATGAGCAGTTCTTC,CASSLFPGGFPTLDEQFF
TRBD2,TRBJ2-2,.,TRBV10-3,TGTGCCATCAGTGAGTCTCCGGGACTAGCGAGGAGGACCGGGGAGCTGTTTTTT,CAISESPGLARRTGELFF
.,TRBJ1-1,once,TRBV28,TGTGCCAGCAGGGCCCCAGGCACTGAAGCTTTCTTT,CASRAPGTEAFF
.,TRBJ2-3,.,TRBV9,TGTGCCAGCAGCGTAGCGGGGGAGCGAGATACGCAGTATTTT,CASSVAGERDTQYF
TRBD1,TRBJ1-6,few,TRBV5-3,TGTGCCAGAAGCTCCAGGGGGCTGGGGAATTCACCCCTCCACTTT,CARSSRGLGNSPLHF
.,TRBJ2-5,.,TRBV14,TGTGCCAGCAGCCAAGATTCGGGTGTGGAGACCCAGTACTTC,CASSQDSGVETQYF
TRBD1,TRBJ2-7,.,TRBV5-4,TGTGCCAGCAGCAACCCCCGGGACAGCCTATACGAGCAGTACTTC,CASSNPRDSLYEQYF
.,TRBJ1-3,.,TRBV9,TGTGCCAGCAGCGTAGATCCTGGCTCTTCTGGAAACACCATATATTTT,CASSVDPGSSGNTIYF
.,TRBJ1-3,.,TRBV6-5,TGTGCCAGCAGTTCCTCAGGGGATGCTGGAAACACCATATATTTT,CASSSSGDAGNTIYF
.,TRBJ2-3,.,TRBV4-1,TGCGCCAGCAGCCAAGTTAGTCTTGGTAGCTCAAGCATAGATACGCAGTATTTT,CASSQVSLGSSSIDTQYF
TRBD2,TRBJ2-7,.,TRBV28,TGTGCCAGCAGTTTACTCCTAGCGGGGGGTGTGTCCTACGAGCAGTACTTC,CASSLLLAGGVSYEQYF
TRBD1,TRBJ2-1,once,TRBV4-1,TGCGCCAGCAGCCAAGGTCTGGACAGGACCTCCTACAATGAGCAGTTCTTC,CASSQGLDRTSYNEQFF
TRBD1,TRBJ1-3,.,TRBV4-3,TGCGCCAGCAGCCGGGACAGGGGCTCTGGAAACACCATATATTTT,CASSRDRGSGNTIYF
TRBD1,TRBJ1-4,.,TRBV7-9,TGTGCCAGCAGCCGAACAGGGGCTTATAGCGAAAAACTGTTTTTT,CASSRTGAYSEKLFF
TRBD1,TRBJ1-2,.,TRBV19,TGTGCCAGTAGTACTGACAGGGGTAGGTATGGCTACACCTTC,CASSTDRGRYGYTF
.,TRBJ2-4,.,TRBV4-1,TGCGCCAGCAGCCAACCTAATACAGGGATAGCCAAAAACATTCAGTACTTC,CASSQPNTGIAKNIQYF
TRBD2,TRBJ2-1,.,TRBV11-2,TGTGCCAGCAGCTTAGCGGGAGGCGGCAATGAGCAGTTCTTC,CASSLAGGGNEQFF
TRBD1,TRBJ1-6,once,TRBV2,TGTGCCACGACTACAGGGGCAAATTCACCCCTCCACTTT,CATTTGANSPLHF
TRBD1,TRBJ2-5,.,TRBV28,TGTGCCAGCAGTTCATCCGGACAGGGGCTAGGGGAGACCCAGTACTTC,CASSSSGQGLGETQYF
.,TRBJ1-1,few,TRBV6-1,TGTGCCAGCAGTGGGGGAGGGCGGTGGGCCACTGAAGCTTTCTTT,CASSGGGRWATEAFF
.,TRBJ2-2,.,TRBV30,TGTGCCTGGAGTGTATCACTGTTGACCGGGGAGCTGTTTTTT,CAWSVSLLTGELFF
.,TRBJ2-7,.,TRBV6-6,TGTGCCAGCAGTTCAGAAATGCCCTACGAGCAGTACTTC,CASSSEMPYEQYF
TRBD1,TRBJ1-3,.,TRBV15,TGTGCCACCAGAAGACAGGGCCTACGAAACACCATATATTTT,CATRRQGLRNTIYF
.,TRBJ1-6,.,TRBV2,TGTGCCAGCAGTGAGTCAGTTAATTCACCCCTCCACTTT,CASSESVNSPLHF
.,TRBJ2-7,once,TRBV5-1,TGCGCCAGCAGCTTGGGCGGACAAGTGACCTACGAGCAGTACTTC,CASSLGGQVTYEQYF
.,TRBJ2-1,.,TRBV6-1,TGTGCCAGCAGTGTTGACAGCCCAAACAATGAGCAGTTCTTC,CASSVDSPNNEQFF
.,TRBJ2-7,.,TRBV4-2,TGTGCCAGCAGCCAAGATTTGGCCGGGAGCCCCTACGAGCAGTACTTC,CASSQDLAGSPYEQYF
TRBD2,TRBJ2-1,.,TRBV4-1,TGCGCCAGCAGCCAAGTTCCTAGCGGGGTTAGCTCCTACAATGAGCAGTTCTTC,CASSQVPSGVSSYNEQFF